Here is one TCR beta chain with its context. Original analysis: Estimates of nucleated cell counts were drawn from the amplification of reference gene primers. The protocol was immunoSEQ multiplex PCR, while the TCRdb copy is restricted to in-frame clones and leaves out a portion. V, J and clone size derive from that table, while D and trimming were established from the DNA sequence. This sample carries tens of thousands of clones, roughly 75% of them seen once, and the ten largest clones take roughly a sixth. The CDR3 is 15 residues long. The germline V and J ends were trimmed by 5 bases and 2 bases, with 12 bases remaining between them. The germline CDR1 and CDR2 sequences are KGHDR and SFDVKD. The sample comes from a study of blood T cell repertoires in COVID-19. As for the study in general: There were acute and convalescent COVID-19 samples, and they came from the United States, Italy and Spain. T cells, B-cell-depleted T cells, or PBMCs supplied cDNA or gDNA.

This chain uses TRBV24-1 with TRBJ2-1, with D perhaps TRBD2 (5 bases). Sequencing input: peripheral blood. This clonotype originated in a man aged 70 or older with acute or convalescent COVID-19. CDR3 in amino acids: CATSGSARAYNEQFF. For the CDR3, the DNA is TGTGCCACCAGTGGCTCGGCGCGGGCCTACAATGAGCAGTTCTTC.